This T cell receptor (beta chain) was recovered during a study of OX40 agonist ivuxolimab in advanced cancers. Notes on the study in general: Among the lowest peripheral clonal expansion occurred in 0.1-3.0 mg/kg partial responders. In general, CD8+ T cells held more expanded clones than CD4+ did, on average.

This CDR3 has 17 residues. Germline CDR1 reads SGHDT; CDR2 reads YYEEEE. The V gene end was trimmed by 0 bases and the J gene end by 6 bases; junction bases not matched to a gene: 12. Comments on this clone: The target antigen is unknown.

Here immunoSEQ multiplex PCR was the method, and the copy in TCRdb shows in-frame clones only, minus some. The sample shows around 67,000 clones, roughly 92% of them seen only once. The V gene is TRBV5-6, the J gene TRBJ1-2, with 9 bases lining up with TRBD1. This receptor was identified in an adult with an advanced solid tumor such as melanoma, head and neck, liver or kidney cancer. The sequences come from CD4+ or CD8+ T cells sorted from blood, collected in a trial of the OX40 agonist ivuxolimab. The CDR3, as DNA: TGTGCCAGCAGCTTGGTCGCCGGGACAGGGAGCCTCGATGGCTACACCTTC. This sequence encodes CASSLVAGTGSLDGYTF.